This T cell receptor beta chain was documented in a study of blood T cell repertoires in COVID-19. Turning to the study itself: Donors in the United States, Italy and Spain gave samples during acute or convalescent COVID-19. PBMCs, B-cell-depleted T cells, or T cells provided the cDNA or gDNA that made up the material.

The germline V gene has CDR1 LNHDA and CDR2 SQIVND (reference sequence). J lost 0 bases, V lost 6 bases, and 11 bases had no gene match. The CDR3 sequence is 17 residues long. Under the authors' procedure: Reference gene primers were amplified, and this amplification served to estimate nucleated cell counts. Repertoires were generated with immunoSEQ multiplex PCR, while TCRdb's copy carries only in-frame clones and drops some. V and J calls and clone size are those listed in that table; D and trimming were worked out from the DNA. The table shows 200,000 to 250,000 clones, with around 85% occurring only once.

The V gene is TRBV19, the J gene TRBJ1-5; 7 bases are shared with TRBD1. What was sequenced was peripheral blood. This TCR was sampled from a man aged 55 to 70 with acute or convalescent COVID-19. The CDR3 bases are TGTGCCAGTAGCTCAGGACAGGACCGATATAGCAATCAGCCCCAGCATTTT. The encoded protein is CASSSGQDRYSNQPQHF.